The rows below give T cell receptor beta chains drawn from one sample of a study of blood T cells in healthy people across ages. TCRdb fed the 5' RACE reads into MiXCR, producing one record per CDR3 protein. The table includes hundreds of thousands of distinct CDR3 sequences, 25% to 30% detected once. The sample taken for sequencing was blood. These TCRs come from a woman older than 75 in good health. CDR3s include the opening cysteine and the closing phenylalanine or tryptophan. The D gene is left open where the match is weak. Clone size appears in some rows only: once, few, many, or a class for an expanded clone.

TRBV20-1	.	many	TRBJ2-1	CSARDRETAYNEQFF	TGCAGTGCTAGAGACAGGGAAACGGCCTACAATGAGCAGTTCTTC
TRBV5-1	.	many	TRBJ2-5	CASSLATYQETQYF	TGCGCCAGCAGCTTAGCGACGTACCAAGAGACCCAGTACTTC
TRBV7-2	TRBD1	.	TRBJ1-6	CASAGQYNSPLHF	TGTGCCAGCGCGGGACAGTATAATTCACCCCTCCACTTT
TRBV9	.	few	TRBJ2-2	CASNLREYTGGLFF	TGTGCCAGCAACCTCAGGGAATACACCGGGGGGCTGTTTTTT
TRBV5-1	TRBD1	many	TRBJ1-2	CASSLEGQEDYTF	TGCGCCAGCAGCTTGGAGGGACAGGAGGACTACACCTTC
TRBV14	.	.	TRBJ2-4	CASSAYGGGQYF	TGTGCCAGCAGCGCCTATGGGGGCGGGCAGTACTTC
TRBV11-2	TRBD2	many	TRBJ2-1	CASSPLGLAGVDNEQFF	TGTGCCAGCAGCCCCCTTGGACTAGCGGGGGTGGACAATGAGCAGTTCTTC
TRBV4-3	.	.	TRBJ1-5	CASSQDNLARQPQHF	TGCGCCAGCAGCCAAGATAACTTGGCAAGGCAGCCCCAGCATTTT
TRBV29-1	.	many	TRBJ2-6	CSVYISGANVLTF	TGCAGCGTATATATCTCTGGGGCCAACGTCCTGACTTTC
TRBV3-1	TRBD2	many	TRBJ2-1	CASSHRTSGGPTSYNEQFF	TGTGCCAGCAGCCACCGGACTAGCGGGGGGCCTACCTCCTACAATGAGCAGTTCTTC
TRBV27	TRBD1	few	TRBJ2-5	CASSRRGQGFGEQYF	TGTGCCAGCAGTCGCCGGGGACAGGGGTTCGGGGAGCAGTACTTC
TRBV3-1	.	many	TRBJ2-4	CASSQRLRSDQLAKNIQYF	TGTGCCAGCAGCCAAAGGCTCCGTTCAGACCAATTAGCCAAAAACATTCAGTACTTC
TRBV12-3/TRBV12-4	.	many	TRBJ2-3	CASSPPGRPDTQYF	TGTGCCAGCAGCCCCCCTGGACGCCCAGATACGCAGTATTTT
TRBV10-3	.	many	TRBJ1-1	CAISVKVPNTEAFF	TGTGCCATCAGTGTTAAGGTCCCAAACACTGAAGCTTTCTTT
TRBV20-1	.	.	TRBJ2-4	CSAERYNEQCF	TGCAGTGCAGAGCGGTACAATGAGCAGTGCTTC
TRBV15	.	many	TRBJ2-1	CATSSLGRRGNEQFF	TGTGCCACCAGCTCATTGGGACGGAGAGGCAATGAGCAGTTCTTC
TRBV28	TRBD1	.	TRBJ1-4	CASIQGGTTNEKLFF	TGTGCCAGCATCCAGGGGGGGACAACTAATGAAAAACTGTTTTTT
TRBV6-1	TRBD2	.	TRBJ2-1	CASSEASGGISYNEQFF	TGTGCCAGCAGTGAAGCGAGCGGGGGGATCTCCTACAATGAGCAGTTCTTC
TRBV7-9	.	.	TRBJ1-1	CASSSGSLGNTEAFF	TGTGCCAGCAGCTCGGGTAGCCTCGGGAACACTGAAGCTTTCTTT
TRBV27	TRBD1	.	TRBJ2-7	CGSSFAGGSYEQYF	TGTGGCAGCAGTTTCGCAGGGGGCTCCTACGAGCAGTACTTC
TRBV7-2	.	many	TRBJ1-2	CASSLVQRLTGSYGYTF	TGTGCCAGCAGCTTAGTACAGCGTCTCACCGGTTCTTATGGCTACACCTTC
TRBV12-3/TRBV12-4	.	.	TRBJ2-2	CASSSDLEYTGELFF	TGTGCCAGCAGTTCAGATCTCGAGTACACCGGGGAGCTGTTTTTT
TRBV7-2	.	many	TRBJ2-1	CASSGPGRENEQFF	TGTGCCAGCAGCGGGCCCGGGCGAGAAAATGAGCAGTTCTTC
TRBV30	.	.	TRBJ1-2	CAWSEDSGRSYTF	TGTGCCTGGAGTGAAGATTCAGGGCGTAGCTACACCTTC
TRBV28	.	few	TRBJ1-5	CASSLNGVNQPQHF	TGTGCCAGCAGCCTAAATGGGGTAAATCAGCCCCAGCATTTT
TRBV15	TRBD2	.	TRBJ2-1	CATSRGLAGVYNEQFF	TGTGCCACCAGCAGAGGTCTAGCGGGCGTCTACAATGAGCAGTTCTTC
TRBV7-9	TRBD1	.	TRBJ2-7	CASSHSGQGSEQYF	TGTGCCAGCAGCCACTCCGGACAGGGCTCCGAGCAGTACTTC
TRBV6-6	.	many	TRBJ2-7	CASSYSREGGEQYF	TGTGCCAGCAGTTACTCGAGGGAGGGGGGCGAGCAGTACTTC
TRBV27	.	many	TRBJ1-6	CASSPWGSNSPLHF	TGTGCCAGCAGCCCGTGGGGAAGTAATTCACCCCTCCACTTT
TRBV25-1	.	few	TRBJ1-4	CASSELAGFNEKLFF	TGTGCCAGCAGTGAATTGGCAGGGTTTAATGAAAAACTGTTTTTT
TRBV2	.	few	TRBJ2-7	CASRRRVGHNEQYF	TGTGCCAGCAGGCGCCGTGTAGGACACAATGAGCAGTACTTC
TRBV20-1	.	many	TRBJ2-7	CSAPHRTSGEQYF	TGCAGTGCGCCGCACCGGACCTCGGGCGAGCAGTACTTC
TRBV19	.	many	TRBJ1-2	CASSMFGDGYTF	TGTGCCAGTAGTATGTTCGGGGACGGCTACACCTTC
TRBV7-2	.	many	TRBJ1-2	CASSRDSSANYGYTF	TGTGCCAGCAGCCGTGACAGTAGCGCGAACTATGGCTACACCTTC
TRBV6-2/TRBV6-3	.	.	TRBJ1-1	CASSLRVGITEAFF	TGTGCCAGCAGTCTCCGGGTGGGGATCACTGAAGCTTTCTTT
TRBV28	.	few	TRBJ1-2	CASSLLGGGARDGYTF	TGTGCCAGCAGTTTATTGGGGGGGGGGGCGCGAGATGGCTACACCTTC
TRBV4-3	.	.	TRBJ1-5	CASSQVVGPGVGQPQHF	TGCGCCAGCAGCCAAGTAGTAGGACCTGGTGTCGGTCAGCCCCAGCATTTT
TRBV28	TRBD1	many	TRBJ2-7	CASTRTRTRRDRGFNEQYF	TGTGCCAGCACCCGAACCCGGACTAGGAGGGACAGGGGGTTCAACGAGCAGTACTTC
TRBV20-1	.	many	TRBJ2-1	CSVFRGSSSYNEQFF	TGCAGTGTTTTTCGGGGGTCTAGCTCCTACAATGAGCAGTTCTTC
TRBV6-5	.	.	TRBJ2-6	CASSLSPGAGANVLTF	TGTGCCAGCAGCCTTTCCCCGGGTGCTGGGGCCAACGTCCTGACTTTC
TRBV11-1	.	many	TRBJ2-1	CASSGTVIEQFF	TGTGCCAGCAGCGGGACCGTGATTGAGCAGTTCTTC
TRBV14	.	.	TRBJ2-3	CASSRGVARALTTDTQYF	TGTGCCAGCAGCCGAGGGGTAGCCCGGGCCCTTACCACAGATACGCAGTATTTT
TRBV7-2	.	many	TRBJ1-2	CASSLDWTEYGYTF	TGTGCCAGCAGCTTAGACTGGACAGAGTATGGCTACACCTTC
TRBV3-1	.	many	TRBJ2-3	CASSPHSTDTQYF	TGTGCCAGCAGCCCCCACAGCACAGATACGCAGTATTTT
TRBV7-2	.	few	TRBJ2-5	CASSQGGVEETQYF	TGTGCCAGCAGCCAGGGGGGGGTAGAAGAGACCCAGTACTTC
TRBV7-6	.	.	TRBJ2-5	CASSLQLRDMGYF	TGTGCCAGCAGCTTACAACTCCGGGACATGGGGTACTTC
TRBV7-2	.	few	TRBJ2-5	CASSLWNGGNEQYF	TGTGCCAGCAGCTTATGGAACGGGGGCAATGAGCAGTACTTC
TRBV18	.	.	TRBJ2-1	CASSPPTTGEGYPYNEQFF	TGTGCCAGCTCACCACCCACGACAGGTGAGGGGTACCCCTACAATGAGCAGTTCTTC
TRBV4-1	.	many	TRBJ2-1	CASSQRELVASEQFF	TGCGCCAGCAGCCAAAGAGAATTAGTGGCGAGTGAGCAGTTCTTC
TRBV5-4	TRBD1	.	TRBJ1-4	CASSPGPGTGMTEKLFF	TGTGCCAGCAGCCCTGGTCCCGGGACAGGGATGACTGAAAAACTGTTTTTT